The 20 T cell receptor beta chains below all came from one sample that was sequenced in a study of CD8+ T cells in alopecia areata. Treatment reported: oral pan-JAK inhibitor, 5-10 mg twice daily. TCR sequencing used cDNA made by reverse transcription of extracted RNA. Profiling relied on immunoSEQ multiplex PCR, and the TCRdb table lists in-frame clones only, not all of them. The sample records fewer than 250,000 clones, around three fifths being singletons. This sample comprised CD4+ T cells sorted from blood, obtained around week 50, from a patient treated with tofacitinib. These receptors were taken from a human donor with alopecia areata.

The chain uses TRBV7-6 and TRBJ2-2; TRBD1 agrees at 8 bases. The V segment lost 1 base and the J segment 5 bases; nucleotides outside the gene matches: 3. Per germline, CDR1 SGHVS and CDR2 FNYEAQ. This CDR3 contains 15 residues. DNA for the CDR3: TGTGCCAGCAGCTTAGGACAGGGGAGGACCGGGGAGCTGTTTTTT. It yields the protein CASSLGQGRTGELFF.

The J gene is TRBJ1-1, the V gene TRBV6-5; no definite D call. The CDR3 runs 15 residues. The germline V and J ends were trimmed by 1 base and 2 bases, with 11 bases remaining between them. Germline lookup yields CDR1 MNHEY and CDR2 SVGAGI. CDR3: CASSYYRTANTEAFF. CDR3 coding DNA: TGTGCCAGCAGTTACTATAGGACGGCCAACACTGAAGCTTTCTTT.

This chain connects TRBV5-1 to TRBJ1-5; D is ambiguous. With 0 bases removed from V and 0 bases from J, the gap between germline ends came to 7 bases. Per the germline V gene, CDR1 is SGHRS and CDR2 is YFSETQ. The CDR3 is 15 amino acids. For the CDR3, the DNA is TGCGCCAGCAGCTTGGGAGGGTTTAGCAATCAGCCCCAGCATTTT. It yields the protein CASSLGGFSNQPQHF.

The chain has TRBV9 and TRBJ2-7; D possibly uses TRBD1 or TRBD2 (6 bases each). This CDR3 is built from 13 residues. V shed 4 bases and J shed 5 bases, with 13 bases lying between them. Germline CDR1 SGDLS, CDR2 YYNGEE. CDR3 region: CASSRWGANEQYF. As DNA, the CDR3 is TGTGCCAGCAGCCGGTGGGGGGCTAACGAGCAGTACTTC.

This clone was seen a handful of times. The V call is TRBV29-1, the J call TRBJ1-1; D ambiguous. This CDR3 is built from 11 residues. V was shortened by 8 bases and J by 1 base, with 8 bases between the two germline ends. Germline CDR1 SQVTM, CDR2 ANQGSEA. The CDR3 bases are TGCAGCTCCTGGTCGAACACTGAAGCTTTCTTT. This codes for CSSWSNTEAFF.

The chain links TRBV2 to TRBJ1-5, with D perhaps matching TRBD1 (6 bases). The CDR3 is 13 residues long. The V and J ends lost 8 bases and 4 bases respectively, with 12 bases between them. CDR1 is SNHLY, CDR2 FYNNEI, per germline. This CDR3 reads CASSEGGNQPQHF. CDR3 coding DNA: TGTGCCAGCTCGGAAGGGGGGAATCAGCCCCAGCATTTT.

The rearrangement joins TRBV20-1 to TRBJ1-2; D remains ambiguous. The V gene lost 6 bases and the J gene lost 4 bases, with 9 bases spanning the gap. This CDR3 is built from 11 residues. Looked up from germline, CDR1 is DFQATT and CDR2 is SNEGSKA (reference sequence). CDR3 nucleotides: TGCAGTGCCAACGGCGGCTATGGCTACACCTTC. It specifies CSANGGYGYTF.

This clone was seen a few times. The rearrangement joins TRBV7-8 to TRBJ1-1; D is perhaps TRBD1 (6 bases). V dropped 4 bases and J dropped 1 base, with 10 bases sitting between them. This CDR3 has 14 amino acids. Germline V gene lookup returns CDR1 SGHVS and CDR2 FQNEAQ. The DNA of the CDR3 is TGTGCCAGCAGCTACAGGGCCCAGAACACTGAAGCTTTCTTT. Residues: CASSYRAQNTEAFF.

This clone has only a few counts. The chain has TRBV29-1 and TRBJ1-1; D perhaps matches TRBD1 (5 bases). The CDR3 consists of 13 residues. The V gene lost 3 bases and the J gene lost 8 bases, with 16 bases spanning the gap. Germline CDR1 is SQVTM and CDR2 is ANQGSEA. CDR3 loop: CSVEFRAPAEAFF. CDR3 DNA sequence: TGCAGCGTTGAGTTCAGGGCTCCCGCGGAAGCTTTCTTT. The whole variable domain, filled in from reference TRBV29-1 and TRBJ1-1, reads SAVISQKPSRDICQRGTSLTIQCQVDSQVTMMFWYRQQPGQSLTLIATANQGSEATYESGFVIDKFPISRPNLTFSTLTVSNMSPEDSSIYLCSVEFRAPAEAFFGQGTRLTVV.

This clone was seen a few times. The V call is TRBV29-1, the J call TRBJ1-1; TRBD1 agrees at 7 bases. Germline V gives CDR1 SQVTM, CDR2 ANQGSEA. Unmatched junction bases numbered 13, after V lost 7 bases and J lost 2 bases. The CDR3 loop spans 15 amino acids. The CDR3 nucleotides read TGCAGCGCCAAGACAGGGTTCGGGGATAACACTGAAGCTTTCTTT. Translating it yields CSAKTGFGDNTEAFF.

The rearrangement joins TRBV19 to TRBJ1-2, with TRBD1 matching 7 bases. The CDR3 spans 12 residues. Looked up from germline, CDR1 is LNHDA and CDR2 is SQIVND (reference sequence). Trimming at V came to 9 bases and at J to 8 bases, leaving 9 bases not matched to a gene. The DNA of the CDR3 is TGTGCCAGCGCCGACAGGGAGGGAGGCTACACCTTC. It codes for CASADREGGYTF.

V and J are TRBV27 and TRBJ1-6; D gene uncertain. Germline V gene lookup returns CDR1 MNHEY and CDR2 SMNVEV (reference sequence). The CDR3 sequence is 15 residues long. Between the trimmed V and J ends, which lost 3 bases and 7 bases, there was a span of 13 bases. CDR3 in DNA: TGTGCCAGCAGTTTTTTTAAGGGAAGCAATTCACCCCTCCACTTT. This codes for CASSFFKGSNSPLHF.

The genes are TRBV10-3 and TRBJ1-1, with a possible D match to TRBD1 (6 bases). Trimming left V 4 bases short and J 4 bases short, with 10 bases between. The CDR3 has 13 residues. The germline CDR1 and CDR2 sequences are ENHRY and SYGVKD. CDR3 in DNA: TGTGCCATCAGTGGCTCAGGGGCCACTGAAGCTTTCTTT. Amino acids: CAISGSGATEAFF.

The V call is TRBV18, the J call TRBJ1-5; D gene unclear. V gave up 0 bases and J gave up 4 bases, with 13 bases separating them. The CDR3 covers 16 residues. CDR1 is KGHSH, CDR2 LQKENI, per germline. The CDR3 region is CASSPPDPNNNQPQHF. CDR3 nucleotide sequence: TGTGCCAGCTCACCACCGGATCCCAATAATAATCAGCCCCAGCATTTT.

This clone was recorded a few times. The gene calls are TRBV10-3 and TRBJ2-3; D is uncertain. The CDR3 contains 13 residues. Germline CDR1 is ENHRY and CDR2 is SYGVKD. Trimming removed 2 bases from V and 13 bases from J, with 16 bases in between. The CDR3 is CAISEGRDPSEYF. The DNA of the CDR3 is TGTGCCATCAGTGAGGGACGCGATCCATCAGAGTATTTT.

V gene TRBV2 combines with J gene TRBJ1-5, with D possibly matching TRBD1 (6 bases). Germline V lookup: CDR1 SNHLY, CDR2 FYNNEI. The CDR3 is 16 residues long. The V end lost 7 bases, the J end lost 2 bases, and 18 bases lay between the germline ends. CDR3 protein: CASIAEDRYGNQPQHF. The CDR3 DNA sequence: TGTGCCAGCATCGCCGAAGACAGGTACGGCAATCAGCCCCAGCATTTT.

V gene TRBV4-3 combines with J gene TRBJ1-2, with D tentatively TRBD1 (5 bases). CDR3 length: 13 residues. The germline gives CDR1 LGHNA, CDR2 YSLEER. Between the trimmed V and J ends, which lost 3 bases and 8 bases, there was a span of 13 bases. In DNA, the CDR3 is TGCGCCAGCAGCCATGAAGACAGTTACGGCTACACCTTC. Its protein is CASSHEDSYGYTF.

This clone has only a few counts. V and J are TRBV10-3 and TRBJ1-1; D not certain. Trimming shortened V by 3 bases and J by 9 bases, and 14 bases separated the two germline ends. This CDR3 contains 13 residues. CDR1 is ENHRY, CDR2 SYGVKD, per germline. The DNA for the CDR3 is TGTGCCATCAGTGATTATTCGGCTCTTCAAGCTTTCTTT. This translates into CAISDYSALQAFF.

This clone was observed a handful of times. This CDR3 is CASSLGTGGYEQYF. CDR3 nucleotides: TGCGCCAGCAGCTTGGGGACAGGGGGCTACGAGCAGTACTTC. The genes are TRBV5-1 and TRBJ2-7; 10 bases agree with TRBD1. CDR3 length: 14 residues. Germline values: CDR1 SGHRS, CDR2 YFSETQ. The junction had 0 bases not matched to a gene; V was cut back by 0 bases and J by 3 bases.

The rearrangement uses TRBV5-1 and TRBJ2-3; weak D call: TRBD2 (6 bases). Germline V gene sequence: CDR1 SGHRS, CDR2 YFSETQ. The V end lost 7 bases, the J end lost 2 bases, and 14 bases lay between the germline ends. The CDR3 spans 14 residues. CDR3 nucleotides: TGCGCCAGCCACCAAGGACTAACCACAGATACGCAGTATTTT. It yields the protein CASHQGLTTDTQYF.